The clone carrying this T cell receptor (beta chain) occurred once. The data were taken from a study of shared clonotypes between healthy human individuals. Produced via immunoSEQ multiplex PCR; TCRdb's table is partial and in-frame only. Altogether 700,000 to 950,000 clones are present, about 97% being singletons, with the ten largest covering less than 0.3%. CD45RO negativity and positive selection for CCR7 defined naive CD8 cells, a population that excluded terminally differentiated effector memory CD45RA+ cells. This receptor was taken from a man aged 25-45 years in good health. The sequencing sample was made of naive CD8+ T cells sorted from blood.

The CDR3 nucleotides read TGTGCCAGCAGCAACCCGGCGGGAGGGGGAGGGGATACGCAGTATTTT. Protein: CASSNPAGGGGDTQYF. The chain couples TRBV13 to TRBJ2-3, with 9 bases aligning to TRBD2. V trimming: 5 bases; J trimming: 6 bases; junction bases outside the gene matches: 12. The CDR3 length is 16 residues. Looked up from germline, CDR1 is PRHDT and CDR2 is FYEKMQ (reference sequence).